This T cell receptor (beta chain) was captured by sequencing in a study of T cells in Graves' hyperthyroidism and ophthalmopathy. The study's findings and limits: Most clonotypes expanded in thyroid above 0.001 were likewise present in blood. A 13 V-J model separated ophthalmopathy from stable hyperthyroidism.

There were TCR beta CDR3 regions amplified from RNA transcripts. With the HTBI primer set, the TCR CDR3 went through a first round of RT-PCR. TCRdb analysed the multiplex PCR reads with MiXCR anew, one entry per CDR3 protein. The sample lists approximately 710,000 distinct CDR3 sequences, roughly 17% occurring once. Note on this clonotype: Its antigen is undetermined.

The germline V gene has CDR1 SGHTA and CDR2 FQGNSA. The length of the CDR3 is 15 residues. Trimming stripped 1 base from V and 4 bases from J, with 14 bases between. Hyperthyroidism in the patients, aged 18 to 65, was newly diagnosed and under 2 months in duration. The chain carries TRBV7-2 and TRBJ2-7; D is perhaps TRBD2 (6 bases). Sample: blood. This receptor was taken from a man aged 45-60 years with Graves' hyperthyroidism. The CDR3 nucleotides read TGTGCCAGCAGCTTAGGGAGTGGCGGGAATTACGAGCAGTACTTC. This gives the protein CASSLGSGGNYEQYF.